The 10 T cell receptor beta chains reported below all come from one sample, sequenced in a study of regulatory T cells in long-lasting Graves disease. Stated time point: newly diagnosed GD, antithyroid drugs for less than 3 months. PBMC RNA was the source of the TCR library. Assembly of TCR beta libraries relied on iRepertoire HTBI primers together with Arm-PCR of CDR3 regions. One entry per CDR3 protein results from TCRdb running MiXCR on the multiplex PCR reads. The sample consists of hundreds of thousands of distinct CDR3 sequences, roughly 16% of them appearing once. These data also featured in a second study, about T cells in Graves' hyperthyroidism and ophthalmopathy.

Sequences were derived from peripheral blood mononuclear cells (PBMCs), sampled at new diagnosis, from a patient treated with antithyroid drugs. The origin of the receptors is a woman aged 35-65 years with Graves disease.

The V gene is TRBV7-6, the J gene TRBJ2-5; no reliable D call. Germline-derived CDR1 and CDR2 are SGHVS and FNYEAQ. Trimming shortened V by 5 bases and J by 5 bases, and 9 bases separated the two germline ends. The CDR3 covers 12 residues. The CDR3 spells CASSPSEETQYF. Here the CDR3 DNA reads TGTGCCAGCAGCCCGTCGGAGGAGACCCAGTACTTC. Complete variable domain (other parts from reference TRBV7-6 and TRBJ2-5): GAGVSQSPRYKVTKRGQDVALRCDPISGHVSLYWYRQALGQGPEFLTYFNYEAQQDKSGLPNDRFSAERPEGSISTLTIQRTEQRDSAMYRCASSPSEETQYFGPGTRLLVL.

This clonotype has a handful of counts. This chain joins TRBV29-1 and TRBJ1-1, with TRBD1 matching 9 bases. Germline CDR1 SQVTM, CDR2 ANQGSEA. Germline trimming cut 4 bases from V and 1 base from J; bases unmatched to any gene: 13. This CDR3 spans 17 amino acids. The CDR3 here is CSVASGTGWYRNTEAFF. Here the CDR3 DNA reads TGCAGCGTTGCCTCCGGGACAGGGTGGTATAGGAACACTGAAGCTTTCTTT.

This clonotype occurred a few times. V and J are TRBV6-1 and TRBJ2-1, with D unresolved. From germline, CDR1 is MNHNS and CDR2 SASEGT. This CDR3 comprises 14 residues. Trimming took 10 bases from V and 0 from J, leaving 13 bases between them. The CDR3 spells CATSTGSSYNEQFF. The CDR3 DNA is TGTGCCACCTCGACCGGGTCCTCCTACAATGAGCAGTTCTTC.

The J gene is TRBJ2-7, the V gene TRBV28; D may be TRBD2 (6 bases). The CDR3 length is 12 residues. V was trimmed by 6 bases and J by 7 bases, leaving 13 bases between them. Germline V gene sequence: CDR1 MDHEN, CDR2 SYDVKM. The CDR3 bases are TGTGCCAGCAGCCGCAGGGACTCGGAGCAGTACTTC. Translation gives CASSRRDSEQYF. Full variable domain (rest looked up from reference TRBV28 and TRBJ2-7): DVKVTQSSRYLVKRTGEKVFLECVQDMDHENMFWYRQDPGLGLRLIYFSYDVKMKEKGDIPEGYSVSREKKERFSLILESASTNQTSMYLCASSRRDSEQYFGPGTRLTVT.

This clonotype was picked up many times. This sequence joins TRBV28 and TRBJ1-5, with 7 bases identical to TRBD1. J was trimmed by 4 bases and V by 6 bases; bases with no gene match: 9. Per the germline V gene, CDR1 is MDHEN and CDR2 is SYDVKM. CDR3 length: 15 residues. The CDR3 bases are TGTGCCAGCAGCCAACAGGGGAACGGTAATCAGCCCCAGCATTTT. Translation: CASSQQGNGNQPQHF.

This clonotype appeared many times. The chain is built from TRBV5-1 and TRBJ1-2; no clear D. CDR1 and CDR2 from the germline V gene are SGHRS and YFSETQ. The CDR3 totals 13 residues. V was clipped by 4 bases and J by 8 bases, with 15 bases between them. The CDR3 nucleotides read TGCGCCAGCAGCGCGCCGCATGTGGCGGGCTACACCTTC. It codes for CASSAPHVAGYTF.

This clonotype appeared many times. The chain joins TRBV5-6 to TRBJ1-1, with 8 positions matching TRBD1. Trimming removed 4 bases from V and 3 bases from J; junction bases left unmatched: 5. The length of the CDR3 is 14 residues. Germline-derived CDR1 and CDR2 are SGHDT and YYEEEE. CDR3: CASSPRTGYTEAFF. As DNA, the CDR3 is TGTGCCAGCAGCCCCAGGACAGGGTACACTGAAGCTTTCTTT.

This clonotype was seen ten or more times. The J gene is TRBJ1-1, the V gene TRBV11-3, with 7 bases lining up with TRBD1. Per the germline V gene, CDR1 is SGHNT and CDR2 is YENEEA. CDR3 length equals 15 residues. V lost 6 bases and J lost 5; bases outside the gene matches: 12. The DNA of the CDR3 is TGTGCCAGCAGTTTTACGCTTGCGACAGGGACTGAAGCTTTCTTT. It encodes CASSFTLATGTEAFF.

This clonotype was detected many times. The CDR3 DNA reads as TGTGCCAGCCTCTACCTACGGGTTCACTCCTACAATGAGCAGTTCTTC. Encoded protein: CASLYLRVHSYNEQFF. This rearrangement joins TRBV2 to TRBJ2-1; D is undetermined. CDR1 and CDR2 (germline): SNHLY, FYNNEI. CDR3 length: 16 amino acids. Trimming stripped 8 bases from V and 0 bases from J, with 17 bases between.

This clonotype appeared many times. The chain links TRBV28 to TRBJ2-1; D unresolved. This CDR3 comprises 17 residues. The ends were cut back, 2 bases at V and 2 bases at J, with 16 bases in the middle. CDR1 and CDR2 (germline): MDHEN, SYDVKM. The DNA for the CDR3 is TGTGCCAGCAGTTTAGGCCCAAGACTGGAAACCTACAATGAGCAGTTCTTC. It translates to CASSLGPRLETYNEQFF.